This T cell receptor (beta chain) was obtained from a study of blood T cells in healthy people across ages. PCR was performed a second time for about 6 to 12 cycles using a sample-barcoded 5' primer and a J-beta primer mix. Via MiXCR, TCRdb re-called the 5' RACE reads, giving one row per CDR3 protein. The data hold about 830,000 distinct CDR3 sequences, with 58% observed a single time. Sequenced material: blood. The receptor comes from a young man in good health.

CDR3 region: CSVYKTGSSNEQFF. CDR3 bases: TGCAGCGTCTACAAAACAGGGTCGTCCAATGAGCAGTTCTTC. This chain joins TRBV29-1 and TRBJ2-1; D perhaps matches TRBD1 (6 bases). Germline CDR1 reads SQVTM; CDR2 reads ANQGSEA. Trimming stripped 6 bases from V and 6 bases from J, with 18 bases between. This CDR3 comprises 14 residues.